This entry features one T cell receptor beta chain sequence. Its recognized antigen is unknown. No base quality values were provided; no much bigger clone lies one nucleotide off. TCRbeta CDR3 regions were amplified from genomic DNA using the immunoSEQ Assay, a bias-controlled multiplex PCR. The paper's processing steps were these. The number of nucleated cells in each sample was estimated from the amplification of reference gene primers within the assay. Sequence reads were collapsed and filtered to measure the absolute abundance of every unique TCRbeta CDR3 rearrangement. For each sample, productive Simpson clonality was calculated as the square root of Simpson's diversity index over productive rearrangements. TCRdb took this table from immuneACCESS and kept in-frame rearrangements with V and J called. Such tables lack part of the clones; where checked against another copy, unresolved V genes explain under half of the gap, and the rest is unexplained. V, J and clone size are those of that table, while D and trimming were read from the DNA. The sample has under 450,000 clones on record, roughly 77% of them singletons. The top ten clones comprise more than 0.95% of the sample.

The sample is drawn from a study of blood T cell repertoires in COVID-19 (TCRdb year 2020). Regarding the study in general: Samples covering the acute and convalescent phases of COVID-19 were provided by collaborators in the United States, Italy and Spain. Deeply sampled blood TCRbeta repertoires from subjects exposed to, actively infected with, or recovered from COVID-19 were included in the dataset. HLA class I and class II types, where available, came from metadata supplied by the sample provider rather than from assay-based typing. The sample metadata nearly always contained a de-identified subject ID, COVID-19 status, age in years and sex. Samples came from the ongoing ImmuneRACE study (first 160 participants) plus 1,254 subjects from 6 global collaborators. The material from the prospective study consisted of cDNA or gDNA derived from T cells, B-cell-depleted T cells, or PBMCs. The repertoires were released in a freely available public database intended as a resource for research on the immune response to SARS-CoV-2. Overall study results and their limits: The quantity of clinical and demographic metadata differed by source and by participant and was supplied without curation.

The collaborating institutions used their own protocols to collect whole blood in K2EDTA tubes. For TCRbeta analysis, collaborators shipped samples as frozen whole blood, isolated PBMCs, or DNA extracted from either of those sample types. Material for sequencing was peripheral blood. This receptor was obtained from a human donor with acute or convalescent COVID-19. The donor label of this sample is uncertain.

Read as DNA, the sequence is TGCAGCGTTTCCGAAACAGGGGGGACGCAGTATTTT. This is translated as CSVSETGGTQYF. The chain couples TRBV29-1 to TRBJ2-3; a stretch of 8 junction bases matches TRBD1. At the junction V is shortened by 5 bases and J by 9 bases; bases outside the gene matches: 7. CDR1 and CDR2 are drawn from the germline V gene: SQVTM, ANQGSEA. The CDR3 has 12 amino acids, counting the end cysteine and phenylalanine. Only CDR3 DNA remains: 36 bases, in frame from the first base.